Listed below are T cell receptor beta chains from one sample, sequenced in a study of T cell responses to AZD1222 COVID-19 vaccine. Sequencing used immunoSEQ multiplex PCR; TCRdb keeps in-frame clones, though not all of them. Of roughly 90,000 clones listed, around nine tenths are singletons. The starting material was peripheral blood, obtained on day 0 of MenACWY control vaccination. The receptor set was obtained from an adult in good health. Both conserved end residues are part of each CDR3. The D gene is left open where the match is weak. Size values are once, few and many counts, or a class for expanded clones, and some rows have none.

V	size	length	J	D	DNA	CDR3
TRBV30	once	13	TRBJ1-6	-	TGTGCCTGGAGTAGTACAGCCGGTTCACCCCTCCACTTT	CAWSSTAGSPLHF
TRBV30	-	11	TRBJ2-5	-	TGTGCCTGGAGTTCAGGGGAGACCCAGTACTTC	CAWSSGETQYF
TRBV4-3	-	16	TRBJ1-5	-	TGCGCCAGCAGCCAAGATAGGTTAAATAGCAATCAGCCCCAGCATTTT	CASSQDRLNSNQPQHF
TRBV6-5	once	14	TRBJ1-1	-	TGTGCCAGCAGTCCCCGGGTCTCGAACACTGAAGCTTTCTTT	CASSPRVSNTEAFF
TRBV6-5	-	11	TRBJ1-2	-	TGTGCCAGCAGTCCTCTTTATGGCTACACCTTC	CASSPLYGYTF
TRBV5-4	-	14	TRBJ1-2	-	TGTGCCAGCAGCTTGAGAGCAGGGGATTATGGCTACACCTTC	CASSLRAGDYGYTF
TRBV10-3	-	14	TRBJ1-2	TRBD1	TGTGCCATCAGTGAGTCGCAGGGGGCGTACGGCTACACCTTC	CAISESQGAYGYTF
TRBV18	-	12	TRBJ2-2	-	TGTGCCAGCTCACCGAACACCGGGGAGCTGTTTTTT	CASSPNTGELFF
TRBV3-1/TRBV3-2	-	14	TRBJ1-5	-	TGTGCCAGCGGGGAGGATTATAGCAATCAGCCCCAGCATTTT	CASGEDYSNQPQHF
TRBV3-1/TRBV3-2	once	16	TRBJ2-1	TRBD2	TGTGCCAGCAGCCAAGGTCCAGCGGGAGGTAGTAATGAGCAGTTCTTC	CASSQGPAGGSNEQFF
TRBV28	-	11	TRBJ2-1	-	TGTGCCAGCAGTTCCACTTTTCGGCAGTTCTTC	CASSSTFRQFF
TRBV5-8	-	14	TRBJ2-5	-	TGTGCCAGCAGCTTGGGCGGGGCGGTGGAGACCCAGTACTTC	CASSLGGAVETQYF
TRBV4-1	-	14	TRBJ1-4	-	TGCGCCAGCAGCCCCGACAGCCTTAATGAAAAACTGTTTTTT	CASSPDSLNEKLFF
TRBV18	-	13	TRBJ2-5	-	TGTGCCAGCTCAACAGGGAGGGAAGAGACCCAGTACTTC	CASSTGREETQYF
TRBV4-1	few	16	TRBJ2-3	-	TGCGCCAGCAGCCAGGACCAGGACAGCCACACAGATACGCAGTATTTT	CASSQDQDSHTDTQYF
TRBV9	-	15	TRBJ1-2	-	TGTGCCAGCAGCGTAGCCCACAGTCCTGCTAATGGCTACACCTTC	CASSVAHSPANGYTF
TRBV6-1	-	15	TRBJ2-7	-	TGTGCCAGCAGTGACCTAGGCGTTGGTTACTACGAGCAGTACTTC	CASSDLGVGYYEQYF
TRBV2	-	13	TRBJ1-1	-	TGTGCCAGCAGTGAACAGGGAACCCTTGAAGCTTTCTTT	CASSEQGTLEAFF
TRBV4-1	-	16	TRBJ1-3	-	TGCGCCAGCAGCCAATTAGAGGGAGTCTCTGGAAACACCATATATTTT	CASSQLEGVSGNTIYF
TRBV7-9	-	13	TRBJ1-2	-	TGTGCCAGCAGCTTAGCGGGCAACTATGGCTACACCTTC	CASSLAGNYGYTF
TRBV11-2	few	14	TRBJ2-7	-	TGTGCCAGCAGCTTAGCGGTCAGCTCCTACGAGCAGTACTTC	CASSLAVSSYEQYF
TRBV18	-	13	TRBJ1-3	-	TGTGCCAGCTCTCCGGGCAATGGAAACACCATATATTTT	CASSPGNGNTIYF
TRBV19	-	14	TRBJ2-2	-	TGTGCCACTGCCGGGACCGTGAACACCGGGGAGCTGTTTTTT	CATAGTVNTGELFF
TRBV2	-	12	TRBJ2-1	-	TGTGCCAGCAGTGGAGGGGGGGCGAGGCAGTTCTTC	CASSGGGARQFF
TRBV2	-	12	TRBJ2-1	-	TGTGCCAGCGGCTGGGGATACAATGAGCAGTTCTTC	CASGWGYNEQFF
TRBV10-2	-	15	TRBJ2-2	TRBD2	TGCGCCAGCGGAGGACTAGCGCAGAACACCGGGGAGCTGTTTTTT	CASGGLAQNTGELFF
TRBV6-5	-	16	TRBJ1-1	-	TGTGCCAGCAGTTACCAAGCCGCCGGGGGAAACACTGAAGCTTTCTTT	CASSYQAAGGNTEAFF
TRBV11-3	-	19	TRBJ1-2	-	TGTGCCAGCAGCTTAGACCCTGATCCCAAACCGACTCACCCATATGGCTACACCTTC	CASSLDPDPKPTHPYGYTF
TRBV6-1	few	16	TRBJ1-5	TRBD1	TGTGCCAGCAGTGGGCCCGGGACAGGGAAGGGTCAGCCCCAGCATTTT	CASSGPGTGKGQPQHF
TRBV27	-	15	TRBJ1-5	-	TGTGCCAGCAGTTCAGGGGTTGGGGGCAATCAGCCCCAGCATTTT	CASSSGVGGNQPQHF
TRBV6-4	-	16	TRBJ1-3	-	TGTGCCAGCAGTGCTATCATGGGGGGTCACAGAAACACCATATATTTT	CASSAIMGGHRNTIYF
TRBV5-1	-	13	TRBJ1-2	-	TGCGCCAGCAGCTTAGATACAGGGTCTGGCTACACCTTC	CASSLDTGSGYTF
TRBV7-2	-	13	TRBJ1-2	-	TGTGCCAGCAGCTTAGACCGGGACTATGGCTACACCTTC	CASSLDRDYGYTF
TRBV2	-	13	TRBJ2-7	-	TGTGCCAGCAGGGGGGACGGCGCCTACGAGCAGTACTTC	CASRGDGAYEQYF
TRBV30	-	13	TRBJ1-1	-	TGTGCCTGGAGTGTACGAGTCGGGGCTGAAGCTTTCTTT	CAWSVRVGAEAFF
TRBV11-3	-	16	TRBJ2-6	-	TGTGCCAGCAGCACCCGGACGGATTCTGGGGCCAACGTCCTGACTTTC	CASSTRTDSGANVLTF
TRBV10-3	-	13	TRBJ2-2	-	TGTGCCATCAGTGAGAGGACCCCAGGGGAGCTGTTTTTT	CAISERTPGELFF
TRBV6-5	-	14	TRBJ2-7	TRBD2	TGTGCCAGCAGTCGGACTAGCGGGCTTAGCGAGCAGTACTTC	CASSRTSGLSEQYF
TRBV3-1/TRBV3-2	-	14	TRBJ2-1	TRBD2	TGTGCCAGCAGCCGCAGCGGGATTAGGAATGAGCAGTTCTTC	CASSRSGIRNEQFF
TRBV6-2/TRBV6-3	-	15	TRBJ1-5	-	TGTGCCAGCAGCAGGAGGGGAGAGGGCAATCAGCCCCAGCATTTT	CASSRRGEGNQPQHF
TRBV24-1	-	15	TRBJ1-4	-	TGTGCCACCAGTGACTCCGGCGGACGTAGTGAAAAACTGTTTTTT	CATSDSGGRSEKLFF
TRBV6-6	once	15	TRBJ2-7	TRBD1	TGTGCCAGCAGCCTCCCCCGGGACAGGGAAGGAAGAAAGTACTTC	CASSLPRDREGRKYF
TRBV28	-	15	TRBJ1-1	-	TGTGCCAGTACTACCGCCGAAGGGAAGAACACTGAAGCTTTCTTT	CASTTAEGKNTEAFF
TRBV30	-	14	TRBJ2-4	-	TGTGCCTGGAGGTCTACAGGGCAGGGAAACATTCAGTACTTC	CAWRSTGQGNIQYF
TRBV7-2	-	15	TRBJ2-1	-	TGTGCCAGCAGCGTCCCGGGACTGAGCCTCAATGAGCAGTTCTTC	CASSVPGLSLNEQFF
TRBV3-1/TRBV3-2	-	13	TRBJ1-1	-	TGTGCCAGCAGCCAATCAAGGGCCGGTTCGGCTTTCTTT	CASSQSRAGSAFF
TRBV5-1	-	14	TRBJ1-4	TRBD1	TGCGCCAGCAGCTTGGACAGGGGACACGAAAAACTGTTTTTT	CASSLDRGHEKLFF
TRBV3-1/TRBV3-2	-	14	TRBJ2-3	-	TGTGCCAGCAGCCGCAGGGGCCCGACAGATACGCAGTATTTT	CASSRRGPTDTQYF
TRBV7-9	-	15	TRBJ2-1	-	TGTGCCAGCAGCCCCAGGGGGGGGACCAACAATGAGCAGTTCTTC	CASSPRGGTNNEQFF
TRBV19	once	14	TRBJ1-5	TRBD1	TGTGCCAGTAACGCAGGGGGCTTCAGGGAGCCCCAGCATTTT	CASNAGGFREPQHF
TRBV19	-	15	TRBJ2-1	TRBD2	TGTGCCAGTAGTAGGACTAGCGGGAGAACAAATGAGCAGTTCTTC	CASSRTSGRTNEQFF
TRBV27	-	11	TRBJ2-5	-	TGTGCCAGCAGTTTAGGAGAGACCCAGTACTTC	CASSLGETQYF
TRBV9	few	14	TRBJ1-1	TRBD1	TGTGCCAGCAGTTTATGGACAGGGGGAACTGAAGCTTTCTTT	CASSLWTGGTEAFF